The text below deals with one TCR beta chain. This record belongs to a study of CD8 T cells in Susac syndrome. With random hexamers, 0.5 to 1 ug RNA was reverse transcribed. Amplification of TCR beta CDR3 spanned 54 Vbeta and 13 Jbeta via immunoSEQ multiplex PCR. TCRdb passed the immunoSEQ multiplex PCR reads through MiXCR, listing each CDR3 protein once. Found here are 330,000 or so distinct CDR3 sequences, 89% of them singletons; the top ten hold 0.18%. Germline trimming cut 6 bases from V and 0 bases from J; bases unmatched to any gene: 5. Per germline, CDR1 MNHNS and CDR2 SASEGT. The CDR3 spans 15 residues. TCR beta sequences were obtained from blood CD8+ and CD4+ T cells. Multiple sclerosis controls were treatment-naive patients with stable or active relapsing-remitting disease.

This chain joins TRBV6-1 and TRBJ2-4; 7 nucleotides line up with TRBD2. The receptor was isolated from a human donor with multiple sclerosis. The sequencing sample was made of CD8+ T cells from PBMCs. CDR3 sequence: CASRGGILAKNIQYF. The CDR3 region has the DNA TGTGCCAGCAGGGGGGGGATACTAGCCAAAAACATTCAGTACTTC.